Included here is one T cell receptor (beta chain) sequence, with context. Its antigen remains unknown. The data stem from a study of graft-versus-host responses after intestinal transplantation. General study points: GvH clones detected in recipient marrow included some appearing first in ileum or blood.

Trimming pared 8 bases from V and 7 bases from J, leaving 14 bases between. CDR1 and CDR2 (germline): MNHEY, SMNVEV (reference sequence). This CDR3 spans 13 amino acids. The data were produced by immunoSEQ multiplex PCR, yet TCRdb's version contains in-frame clones alone and is incomplete. The sample lists approximately 89,000 clones, 90% to 95% occurring once. The rearrangement links TRBV27 to TRBJ2-2; D is perhaps TRBD1 (5 bases). Material: unstimulated CD8+ T cells sorted from spleen or lymph node cells, obtained before transplant. The receptor comes from a human donor who was the organ donor for an intestinal transplant. The chain's CDR3 is CASGASLDGELFF. The CDR3 DNA reads as TGTGCCAGCGGGGCATCTCTAGACGGGGAGCTGTTTTTT.